This passage covers 22 T cell receptor beta chains from one sample sequenced in a study of cytomegalovirus exposure and HLA in healthy donors. In the PCR, 60 Vbeta and 13 Jbeta primers were used. TCRdb's table, derived via immunoSEQ multiplex PCR, lists solely in-frame clones and lacks some. This table has over 150,000 clones, 79% appearing once. Material for sequencing was PBMCs. The source is a young man in good health and CMV-seropositive.

The chain has TRBV5-1 and TRBJ2-6, with 12 nucleotides matching TRBD2. The CDR3 runs to 19 residues. V was clipped by 4 bases and J by 0 bases; unmatched bases: 8. Looked up from germline, CDR1 is SGHRS and CDR2 is YFSETQ. CDR3 protein: CASSLKTSGGRSGANVLTF. In DNA form, the CDR3 reads TGCGCCAGCAGCCTGAAGACTAGCGGGGGCCGCTCTGGGGCCAACGTCCTGACTTTC.

This sequence joins TRBV5-1 and TRBJ2-2; 7 bases match TRBD1. The germline V gene encodes CDR1 SGHRS and CDR2 YFSETQ. The CDR3 extends over 16 amino acids. V shed 4 bases and J 6 bases; nucleotides not matched to a gene: 12. The CDR3 loop reads CASSAEHRGEAGELFF. The CDR3 bases are TGCGCCAGCAGCGCCGAACACAGGGGCGAGGCCGGGGAGCTGTTTTTT.

The V and J genes are TRBV20-1 and TRBJ1-4; no reliable D call. The CDR3 loop spans 11 amino acids. V was clipped by 6 bases and J by 8 bases, with 10 bases between them. Germline-derived CDR1 and CDR2 are DFQATT and SNEGSKA (reference sequence). The CDR3 DNA is TGCAGTGCCAAACTTGAGGAAAAACTGTTTTTT. Translated, it gives CSAKLEEKLFF.

The rearrangement uses TRBV7-3 and TRBJ2-1; maybe TRBD1 (6 bases). Trimming cost V 6 bases and J 11 bases, with 23 bases left between them. This CDR3 is 15 amino acids long. Germline V gives CDR1 SGHTA, CDR2 FQGTGA. Here the CDR3 DNA reads TGTGCCAGCAGTCAGACCATGACAGGAACCTCAAAGCAGTTCTTC. It yields the protein CASSQTMTGTSKQFF.

The rearrangement uses TRBV29-1 and TRBJ2-5, with TRBD1 as a possible D gene (5 bases). The length of the CDR3 is 14 residues. Trimming stripped 7 bases from V and 0 bases from J, with 15 bases between. CDR1 and CDR2 (germline): SQVTM, ANQGSEA. The CDR3 loop reads CSGGIRGHQETQYF. The CDR3 DNA sequence: TGCAGCGGGGGCATACGTGGGCACCAAGAGACCCAGTACTTC.

The rearrangement uses TRBV2 and TRBJ2-1; 12 bases line up with TRBD2. V lost 5 bases, J lost 7 bases, and 9 bases stayed unmatched. The germline CDR1 and CDR2 sequences are SNHLY and FYNNEI. The CDR3 is 16 residues long. The CDR3 DNA follows: TGTGCCAGCAGTCCGAGGACTAGCGGGGCGGTAAATGAGCAGTTCTTC. Amino acids: CASSPRTSGAVNEQFF.

This clone appeared a single time. V usage is TRBV10-3 and J usage is TRBJ1-1; 9 bases map to TRBD1. Germline V gives CDR1 ENHRY, CDR2 SYGVKD. Trimming took 8 bases from V and 6 from J; bases not matched to a gene: 7. The CDR3 sequence is 13 residues long. CDR3 in amino acids: CAISGTGRPEAFF. CDR3 nucleotides: TGTGCCATCTCAGGGACAGGGCGCCCTGAAGCTTTCTTT.

The rearrangement joins TRBV7-3 to TRBJ2-5; the D gene is possibly TRBD2 (6 bases). CDR3 length: 14 amino acids. Trimming stripped 5 bases from V and 3 bases from J, with 13 bases between. Germline V gene sequence: CDR1 SGHTA, CDR2 FQGTGA. Here the CDR3 DNA reads TGTGCCAGCAGCCCCACCGGGAGAGAAGAGACCCAGTACTTC. This gives the protein CASSPTGREETQYF.

The CDR3 bases are TGCAGCGTTCGTCGGACAGGAATCACCACAGATACGCAGTATTTT. Protein sequence: CSVRRTGITTDTQYF. J is TRBJ2-3 and V is TRBV29-1; 7 bases line up with TRBD1. The CDR3 has 15 amino acids. The V gene end was trimmed by 5 bases and the J gene end by 2 bases; junction bases not matched to a gene: 10. Germline V gene sequence: CDR1 SQVTM, CDR2 ANQGSEA.

The chain joins TRBV11-3 to TRBJ2-3; 13 bases match TRBD2. Losses at the gene ends were 4 bases for V and 1 base for J; bases not matched to a gene: 2. CDR1 SGHNT and CDR2 YENEEA come from the germline V gene. This CDR3 has 16 amino acids. As DNA, the CDR3 is TGTGCCAGCAGCTCGGGGACTAGCGGGGGCACAGATACGCAGTATTTT. Its translation is CASSSGTSGGTDTQYF.

In its sample, this clone was seen a few times. The CDR3: CASRTPTSYEQYF. The DNA for the CDR3 is TGTGCCAGCAGAACTCCTACCTCCTACGAGCAGTACTTC. This rearrangement joins TRBV6-5 to TRBJ2-7; the D is unclear. The germline gives CDR1 MNHEY, CDR2 SVGAGI. The CDR3 has 13 amino acids. The ends were cut back, 6 bases at V and 0 bases at J, with 9 bases in the middle.

V usage is TRBV9 and J usage is TRBJ2-2; maybe TRBD2 (7 bases). The CDR3 loop spans 16 amino acids. The germline V and J ends were trimmed by 0 bases and 3 bases, with 12 bases remaining between them. Germline V gene data show CDR1 as SGDLS and CDR2 as YYNGEE. This chain's CDR3 is CASSVVGGGDTGELFF. CDR3 DNA sequence: TGTGCCAGCAGCGTAGTGGGGGGGGGCGACACCGGGGAGCTGTTTTTT.

The gene calls are TRBV13 and TRBJ1-5; possible D gene TRBD1, 5 bases. CDR1 and CDR2 from the germline V gene are PRHDT and FYEKMQ (reference sequence). The germline V and J ends were trimmed by 0 bases and 6 bases, with 18 bases remaining between them. This CDR3 contains 17 residues. Written as DNA, the CDR3 is TGTGCCAGCAGCTTAGGCCGGGGGGGTGGAATAGGTCAGCCCCAGCATTTT. Translating gives CASSLGRGGGIGQPQHF.

V usage is TRBV9 and J usage is TRBJ2-7; a weak D match, TRBD1 (5 bases). The CDR3 is 13 residues long. In germline, CDR1 is SGDLS, CDR2 YYNGEE. The ends were cut back, 4 bases at V and 7 bases at J, with 15 bases in the middle. The CDR3 loop reads CASSPHLRGEQYF. CDR3 bases: TGTGCCAGCAGCCCCCATCTTAGGGGTGAGCAGTACTTC.

The gene calls are TRBV6-4 and TRBJ2-2; 12 bases map to TRBD2. J was trimmed by 7 bases and V by 5 bases; bases with no gene match: 11. The CDR3 consists of 17 residues. CDR1 and CDR2 from the germline V gene are MRHNA and SNTAGT. CDR3 coding DNA: TGTGCCAGCAGTCCGACTAGCGGGGGACAATTTTACGGGGAGCTGTTTTTT. This codes for CASSPTSGGQFYGELFF.

V and J are TRBV25-1 and TRBJ2-7; 11 bases align to TRBD1. The V gene's germline CDR1 is MGHDK and CDR2 SYGVNS. After removal of 9 bases from V and 4 bases from J, the junction contained 11 bases not matched to a gene. CDR3 size: 15 residues. The CDR3 sequence: CASPDRGLGGYEQYF. The DNA of the CDR3 is TGTGCCAGTCCGGACAGGGGGCTCGGTGGGTACGAGCAGTACTTC.

The chain carries TRBV7-9 and TRBJ2-5, with a tentative D call TRBD2 (5 bases). This CDR3 comprises 15 residues. Germline CDR1 SEHNR, CDR2 FQNEAQ (reference sequence). Trimming cost V 2 bases and J 3 bases, with 13 bases left between them. The CDR3 region is CASSLKRGLEETQYF. For the CDR3, the DNA is TGTGCCAGCAGCTTAAAACGGGGATTGGAAGAGACCCAGTACTTC.

This clone was seen only a few times. The rearrangement links TRBV6-1 to TRBJ2-3; maybe TRBD1 (6 bases). The CDR3 consists of 15 residues. Trimming pared 6 bases from V and 1 base from J, leaving 14 bases between. Germline-derived CDR1 and CDR2 are MNHNS and SASEGT. CDR3 protein: CASRAQGKGTDTQYF. The CDR3 DNA follows: TGTGCCAGCAGAGCACAGGGAAAGGGCACAGATACGCAGTATTTT.

The CDR3, as DNA: TGTGCCAGCAGTGAAATGGGACAGCCCAATCAGCCCCAGCATTTT. Protein sequence: CASSEMGQPNQPQHF. J is TRBJ1-5 and V is TRBV2; 7 nucleotides align to TRBD1. Trimming cost V 2 bases and J 3 bases; bases outside gene matches: 4. Per germline, CDR1 SNHLY and CDR2 FYNNEI. CDR3 length: 15 amino acids.

J is TRBJ1-2 and V is TRBV7-9; perhaps TRBD1 as D (5 bases). The V gene's germline CDR1 is SEHNR and CDR2 FQNEAQ (reference sequence). With 4 bases removed from V and 4 bases from J, the gap between germline ends came to 22 bases. The CDR3 runs 17 residues. The CDR3 spells CASSSGPGPIPSYGYTF. In DNA, the CDR3 is TGTGCCAGCAGCTCGGGTCCAGGGCCGATACCAAGCTATGGCTACACCTTC.

The V gene is TRBV30, the J gene TRBJ2-1; 8 nucleotides align to TRBD1. Germline values: CDR1 GTSNPN, CDR2 SVGIG (reference sequence). CDR3 length: 15 amino acids. V lost 3 bases and J lost 5; bases outside the gene matches: 9. Written as DNA, the CDR3 is TGTGCCTGGAGGCAGGGGGCCCGTGTAAACAATGAGCAGTTCTTC. Protein sequence: CAWRQGARVNNEQFF.

The V and J genes are TRBV19 and TRBJ1-1; maybe TRBD1 (5 bases). This CDR3 region has 19 residues. The germline V gene encodes CDR1 LNHDA and CDR2 SQIVND (reference sequence). V lost 5 bases to trimming and J lost 0 bases, with 25 bases between them. CDR3 nucleotides: TGTGCCAGTAGTGACCGGGACCGATTCCGCTGGGGGGTGAACACTGAAGCTTTCTTT. This gives the protein CASSDRDRFRWGVNTEAFF.